Presented here are 14 T cell receptor beta chains from one specimen sequenced in a study of T cell changes during pregnancy in multiple sclerosis. The data were produced by immunoSEQ multiplex PCR, yet TCRdb's version contains in-frame clones alone and is incomplete. This sample has 90,000 to 100,000 clones, with almost 95% found just once. Sequencing used peripheral blood, obtained in the third trimester of pregnancy. Receptors were obtained from a female donor with multiple sclerosis, enrolled in a pregnancy study.

The CDR3 is CAWRNPGGTEAFF. CDR3 in DNA: TGTGCCTGGAGAAACCCCGGGGGGACTGAAGCTTTCTTT. The chain carries TRBV30 and TRBJ1-1; a weak D match, TRBD1 (5 bases). This CDR3 spans 13 amino acids. CDR1 GTSNPN and CDR2 SVGIG come from the germline V gene (reference sequence). V dropped 3 bases and J dropped 5 bases, with 13 bases sitting between them.

The rearrangement links TRBV7-2 to TRBJ1-5; no clear D. From germline, CDR1 is SGHTA and CDR2 FQGNSA. The CDR3 spans 16 residues. Trimming removed 5 bases at V and 0 bases at J, with 14 bases between. The CDR3 region is CASSQIGGTSNQPQHF. CDR3 DNA sequence: TGTGCCAGCAGCCAAATAGGCGGAACTAGCAATCAGCCCCAGCATTTT.

The V and J genes are TRBV7-9 and TRBJ2-1, with 7 nucleotides matching TRBD2. The CDR3 contains 18 residues. After removal of 5 bases from V and 1 base from J, the junction contained 14 bases not matched to a gene. Germline values: CDR1 SEHNR, CDR2 FQNEAQ (reference sequence). Here the CDR3 reads CASSPRLGGLGSYNEQFF. The DNA of the CDR3 is TGTGCCAGCAGCCCCCGCCTCGGTGGACTAGGGTCCTACAATGAGCAGTTCTTC.

This chain joins TRBV7-6 and TRBJ2-7; a weak D match, TRBD2 (5 bases). The CDR3 runs 12 residues. Trimming left V 5 bases short and J 6 bases short, with 11 bases between. In germline, CDR1 is SGHVS, CDR2 FNYEAQ. CDR3 in DNA: TGTGCCAGCAGCGCGGAGGCAGGCGAGCAGTACTTC. Amino acids: CASSAEAGEQYF.

For this clone: Other nucleotide sequences from this sample produce the same CDR3. The CDR3 is CASSVGQTNQPQHF. CDR3 in DNA: TGTGCCAGCAGTGTGGGACAAACCAATCAGCCCCAGCATTTT. The rearrangement uses TRBV2 and TRBJ1-5; the D gene is possibly TRBD1 (6 bases). The V end lost 4 bases, the J end lost 3 bases, and 10 bases lay between the germline ends. This CDR3 contains 14 residues. CDR1 and CDR2 (germline): SNHLY, FYNNEI.

The chain links TRBV5-5 to TRBJ2-7, with 12 bases lining up with TRBD1. CDR1 is SGHKS, CDR2 YYEKEE, per germline (reference sequence). With 4 bases clipped from V and 6 bases from J, the junction kept 11 bases outside the gene matches. The CDR3 covers 16 residues. As DNA, the CDR3 is TGTGCCAGCAGCACAAGTGGGACAGGGGGCTCCCTCGAGCAGTACTTC. Its translation: CASSTSGTGGSLEQYF.

V usage is TRBV5-1 and J usage is TRBJ2-3; 13 bases agree with TRBD2. The CDR3 spans 17 residues. The germline V gene encodes CDR1 SGHRS and CDR2 YFSETQ. The J segment lost 2 bases and the V segment lost 4 bases, leaving 7 bases of the junction unmatched. CDR3 sequence reads: CASSPPGLAGFTDTQYF. For the CDR3, the DNA is TGCGCCAGCAGCCCGCCGGGACTAGCGGGATTCACAGATACGCAGTATTTT. The full variable domain, rest sourced from reference TRBV5-1 and TRBJ2-3, is KAGVTQTPRYLIKTRGQQVTLSCSPISGHRSVSWYQQTPGQGLQFLFEYFSETQRNKGNFPGRFSGRQFSNSRSEMNVSTLELGDSALYLCASSPPGLAGFTDTQYFGPGTRLTVL.

This CDR3 reads CASSILRTRTYEQYF. The CDR3 DNA reads TGTGCCAGCAGCATCTTAAGGACACGGACCTACGAGCAGTACTTC. The chain uses TRBV21-1 and TRBJ2-7; the table's D call TRBD1 went unverified against the DNA. TRBV21-1 is a documented pseudogene. There are 15 residues in the CDR3.

The chain is built from TRBV7-9 and TRBJ1-3, with 7 bases matching TRBD1. Looked up from germline, CDR1 is SEHNR and CDR2 is FQNEAQ (reference sequence). The V gene end was trimmed by 5 bases and the J gene end by 3 bases; junction bases not matched to a gene: 10. This CDR3 is 16 amino acids long. CDR3 protein: CASSPWTGPIGNTIYF. CDR3 in DNA: TGTGCCAGCAGCCCGTGGACAGGCCCTATTGGAAACACCATATATTTT. The full variable domain, rest sourced from reference TRBV7-9 and TRBJ1-3, is DTGVSQNPRHKITKRGQNVTFRCDPISEHNRLYWYRQTLGQGPEFLTYFQNEAQLEKSRLLSDRFSAERPKGSFSTLEIQRTEQGDSAMYLCASSPWTGPIGNTIYFGEGSWLTVV.

The chain links TRBV4-2 to TRBJ1-5; 9 bases fit TRBD1. CDR1 LGHNA and CDR2 YNFKEQ come from the germline V gene. CDR3 length: 16 amino acids. V dropped 0 bases and J dropped 6; count of bases not matched to a gene: 6. Here the CDR3 DNA reads TGTGCCAGCAGCCAAGACCTGGGACAGGGAGGTCAGCCCCAGCATTTT. It translates to CASSQDLGQGGQPQHF.

The V call is TRBV28, the J call TRBJ1-1; a weak D match, TRBD1 (6 bases). V was cut by 7 bases and J by 8 bases, with 11 bases left in between. CDR1 MDHEN and CDR2 SYDVKM come from the germline V gene. The CDR3 is made up of 11 amino acids. The CDR3 protein is CASISGTEAFF. CDR3 DNA: TGTGCCAGCATCTCGGGGACAGAAGCTTTCTTT.

The genes are TRBV27 and TRBJ2-7; 9 bases line up with TRBD1. Trimming cost V 3 bases and J 0 bases; bases outside gene matches: 3. The length of the CDR3 is 15 residues. Germline loops: CDR1 MNHEY, CDR2 SMNVEV (reference sequence). This CDR3 is CASSFLGQGSYEQYF. CDR3 sequence (DNA): TGTGCCAGCAGTTTCTTGGGACAGGGCTCCTACGAGCAGTACTTC.

This clone was seen a few times. The chain couples TRBV7-2 to TRBJ1-1; no definite D call. V lost 0 bases and J 3 bases, leaving 11 bases between the germline ends. This CDR3 is built from 15 residues. Germline CDR1 is SGHTA and CDR2 is FQGNSA. CDR3 sequence reads: CASSLALGIYTEAFF. DNA of the CDR3: TGTGCCAGCAGCTTAGCACTCGGGATTTACACTGAAGCTTTCTTT.

This sequence joins TRBV6-1 and TRBJ2-1; 11 bases line up with TRBD2. The trim removed 2 bases at V and 3 bases at J, leaving 6 bases unmatched. The CDR3 runs to 17 residues. CDR1 and CDR2 (germline): MNHNS, SASEGT. DNA of the CDR3: TGTGCCAGCAGTGAATTGGGACTAGCGGACGTCTACAATGAGCAGTTCTTC. It translates to CASSELGLADVYNEQFF.